The rows below give T cell receptor beta chains drawn from one sample of a study of T cell responses to AZD1222 COVID-19 vaccine. Some clones are missing from TCRdb's copy, which holds only in-frame ones; the method was immunoSEQ multiplex PCR. Here the sample spans fewer than 100,000 clones, around 85% being singletons. This specimen was peripheral blood, taken 28 days after the second AZD1222 dose. Every receptor here comes from an adult who received the AZD1222 COVID-19 vaccine. The CDR3 runs from the conserved cysteine through the conserved F or W. A D gene is named only where the DNA matches it firmly. The size field is filled for only some rows; it gives once, few, many or a size class.

d_call | j_call | clone_size | v_call | cdr3_aa
TRBD2 | TRBJ2-3 | - | TRBV9 | CASSTLAGGPVDTQYF
- | TRBJ2-1 | - | TRBV19 | CASSSSWTSYNEQFF
- | TRBJ2-4 | - | TRBV29-1 | CSVGDGAQGNIQYF
TRBD1 | TRBJ1-4 | - | TRBV5-1 | CASSLGTGREKLFF
- | TRBJ1-6 | - | TRBV7-9 | CASSRVSGADSPLHF
TRBD1 | TRBJ2-7 | - | TRBV6-5 | CASSSTGQYSYEQYF
- | TRBJ1-2 | - | TRBV19 | CASSITGVRSAGGYTF
TRBD1 | TRBJ2-1 | - | TRBV24-1 | CATSDPGTGGNEQFF
- | TRBJ1-3 | - | TRBV27 | CATGPKGGPGNTIYF
TRBD1 | TRBJ1-2 | once | TRBV30 | CAWSPGGQGVGTF
- | TRBJ2-7 | once | TRBV7-2 | CASRATNPYEQYF
TRBD2 | TRBJ2-3 | once | TRBV9 | CASSVSGGPQYF